This TCR beta chain was recovered during a study of long-term antiretroviral therapy in people with HIV. immunoSEQ v3.0 was run at survey level. The repertoire was sequenced with immunoSEQ multiplex PCR; TCRdb's copy has only in-frame clones and lacks some. This sample yields around 13,000 clones, of which less than 90% are seen a single time; 20% to 25% belongs to the top ten. Looked up from germline, CDR1 is MNHEY and CDR2 is SVGAGI. This CDR3 is 15 amino acids long. V was cut by 0 bases and J by 0 bases, with 8 bases left in between. The TCR sequence derives from a woman in her 40s with HIV. The sequenced sample was unsorted PBMCs, obtained 2.1 years after starting antiretroviral therapy. V and J are TRBV6-5 and TRBJ1-2, with a tentative D call TRBD1 (5 bases). The CDR3 DNA reads TGTGCCAGCAGTTACTCGACAGCGACTAACTATGGCTACACCTTC. This codes for CASSYSTATNYGYTF.